The 8 T cell receptor beta chains presented below share a single source sample, sequenced in a study of long-term antiretroviral therapy in people with HIV. The immunoSEQ assay was v3.0, run at survey level. Assay used: immunoSEQ multiplex PCR; TCRdb lists only in-frame clones, some missing. Of tens of thousands of clones listed, around 80% are singletons. The input for sequencing was unsorted PBMCs, taken 4.1 years after starting antiretroviral therapy. The receptors originated from a woman between 40 and 50 years old with HIV.

This clone showed up just once. The gene calls are TRBV27 and TRBJ1-1, with 9 bases fitting TRBD1. This CDR3 region has 16 residues. The V segment lost 3 bases and the J segment 2 bases; nucleotides outside the gene matches: 7. Germline CDR1 reads MNHEY; CDR2 reads SMNVEV (reference sequence). Written as DNA, the CDR3 is TGTGCCAGCAGTTTTCTCTATACAGGGGGCAACACTGAAGCTTTCTTT. This encodes CASSFLYTGGNTEAFF.

A remark on this clone: This sample includes further DNA sequences coding for the same CDR3. The chain combines TRBV18 with TRBJ2-7, with D possibly being TRBD1 or TRBD2 (5 bases each). V was cut by 0 bases and J by 6 bases, with 15 bases left in between. This CDR3 is 15 amino acids long. Per the germline V gene, CDR1 is KGHSH and CDR2 is LQKENI. The CDR3 is CASSPPSRGEREQYF. DNA of the CDR3: TGTGCCAGCTCACCACCAAGCAGAGGGGAACGCGAGCAGTACTTC.

This sequence joins TRBV18 and TRBJ2-7; TRBD1 might be the D (6 bases). Germline V gene data show CDR1 as KGHSH and CDR2 as LQKENI. There are 15 residues in the CDR3. V dropped 0 bases and J dropped 1 base, with 10 bases sitting between them. The DNA of the CDR3 is TGTGCCAGCTCACCACCGGGACACACTTCCTACGAGCAGTACTTC. Translation: CASSPPGHTSYEQYF.

The chain employs TRBV11-2 and TRBJ1-2; D call uncertain. Trimming took 1 base from V and 4 from J, leaving 13 bases between them. The germline gives CDR1 SGHAT, CDR2 FQNNGV. The CDR3 contains 15 residues. DNA for the CDR3: TGTGCCAGCAGCTTAGGAGGCAGGACTAGCTATGGCTACACCTTC. Translating gives CASSLGGRTSYGYTF. The entire variable domain, with the rest obtained from reference TRBV11-2 and TRBJ1-2, is as follows: EAGVAQSPRYKIIEKRQSVAFWCNPISGHATLYWYQQILGQGPKLLIQFQNNGVVDDSQLPKDRFSAERLKGVDSTLKIQPAKLEDSAVYLCASSLGGRTSYGYTFGSGTRLTVV.

The rearrangement links TRBV16 to TRBJ1-2; 8 bases map to TRBD1. CDR1 is KGHSY, CDR2 FQNENV, per germline. This CDR3 is 13 amino acids long. Trimming at V came to 3 bases and at J to 7 bases, leaving 4 bases not matched to a gene. CDR3 DNA: TGTGCCAGCAGCCACGGACAGGGTAGTGGCTACACCTTC. The encoded protein is CASSHGQGSGYTF.

The V call is TRBV19, the J call TRBJ2-1; 9 nucleotides line up with TRBD2. The junction had 1 base not matched to a gene; V was cut back by 3 bases and J by 4 bases. The CDR3 loop spans 14 amino acids. Germline V lookup: CDR1 LNHDA, CDR2 SQIVND (reference sequence). The CDR3 sequence: CASSILAGYNEQFF. The CDR3 DNA reads as TGTGCCAGTAGTATCCTAGCGGGGTACAATGAGCAGTTCTTC.

This chain links TRBV18 with TRBJ1-2; 10 bases fit TRBD1. Looked up from germline, CDR1 is KGHSH and CDR2 is LQKENI. This CDR3 is 15 amino acids long. The V gene end was trimmed by 6 bases and the J gene end by 2 bases; junction bases not matched to a gene: 6. This CDR3 is CASSLGQGVNYGYTF. The CDR3 DNA is TGTGCCAGCTCCCTAGGACAGGGGGTAAACTATGGCTACACCTTC.

The DNA of the CDR3 is TGCGCCAGCAGCCAAGACGGGAACACTGAAGCTTTCTTT. Encoded protein: CASSQDGNTEAFF. The chain carries TRBV4-3 and TRBJ1-1; no clear D gene. Between the trimmed V and J ends, which lost 0 bases and 1 base, there was a span of 3 bases. Germline assignment: CDR1 LGHNA and CDR2 YSLEER. This CDR3 is 13 amino acids long.